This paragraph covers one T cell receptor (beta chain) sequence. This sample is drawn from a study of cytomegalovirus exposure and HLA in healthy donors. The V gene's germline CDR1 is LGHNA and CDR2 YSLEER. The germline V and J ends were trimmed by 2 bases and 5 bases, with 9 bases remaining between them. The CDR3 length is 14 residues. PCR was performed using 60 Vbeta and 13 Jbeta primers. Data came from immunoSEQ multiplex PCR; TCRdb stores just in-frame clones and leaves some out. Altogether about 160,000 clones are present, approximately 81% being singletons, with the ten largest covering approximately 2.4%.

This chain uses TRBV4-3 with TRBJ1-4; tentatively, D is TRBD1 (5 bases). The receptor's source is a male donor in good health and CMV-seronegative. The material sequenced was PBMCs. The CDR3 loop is CASSQRRGNEKLFF. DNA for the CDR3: TGCGCCAGCAGCCAACGAAGGGGCAATGAAAAACTGTTTTTT.